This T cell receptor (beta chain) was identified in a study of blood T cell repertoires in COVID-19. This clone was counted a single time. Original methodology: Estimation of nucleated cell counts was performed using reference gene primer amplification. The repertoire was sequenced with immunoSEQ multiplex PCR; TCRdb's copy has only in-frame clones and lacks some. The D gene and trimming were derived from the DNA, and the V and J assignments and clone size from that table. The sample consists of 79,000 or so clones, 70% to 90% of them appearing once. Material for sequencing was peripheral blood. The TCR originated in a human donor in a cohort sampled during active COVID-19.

The CDR3 bases are TGTGCCAGCAGCTTATCTATTACCCGCACAGATACGCAGTATTTT. It translates to CASSLSITRTDTQYF. This chain uses TRBV7-2 with TRBJ2-3; D remains ambiguous. Germline CDR1 and CDR2: SGHTA and FQGNSA. The CDR3 has 15 amino acids. Deletions cut 2 bases from V and 1 base from J, with 10 bases between.